This T cell receptor beta chain came from a study of blood T cell repertoires in COVID-19. From germline, CDR1 is MDHEN and CDR2 SYDVKM. V lost 6 bases to trimming and J lost 6 bases; unmatched junction nucleotides: 13. This CDR3 region has 16 residues. As originally analysed: Using reference gene primer amplification, nucleated cell counts were estimated. The protocol was immunoSEQ multiplex PCR, while the TCRdb copy is restricted to in-frame clones and leaves out a portion. The DNA was the basis for D and trimming; V, J and clone size are from that table. The data show some 150,000 clones, roughly 80% seen once.

This receptor was identified in a man in his sixties with acute or convalescent COVID-19. The genes are TRBV28 and TRBJ1-5, with 8 bases lining up with TRBD1. Sample: peripheral blood. Here the CDR3 reads CASSGQGNWGGQPQHF. The CDR3 bases are TGTGCCAGCAGCGGACAGGGCAACTGGGGGGGTCAGCCCCAGCATTTT.